This TCR beta chain is from a study of cytomegalovirus exposure and HLA in healthy donors. Study at large: Prior work identified 95 million to 120 million unique TCR beta sequences in roughly 180 million T cells. The study placed about 86% of its 398 genotyped donors in the Caucasian-associated ancestry cluster.

The PCR contained 60 Vbeta and 13 Jbeta primers. Some clones are missing from TCRdb's copy, which holds only in-frame ones; the method was immunoSEQ multiplex PCR. The table includes some 100,000 clones, about 76% detected once. General observations from the study: A later analysis reportedly found fewer N-insertions in an Asian-associated ancestry cluster than the roughly 730-donor mean. For cytomegalovirus status, the classifier reportedly gave diagnoses with high specificity and sensitivity.

Of note for this clone: Its antigen is currently unknown.

Deletions cut 5 bases from V and 5 bases from J, with 15 bases between. Germline V gene lookup returns CDR1 SGHVS and CDR2 FNYEAQ. CDR3 size: 14 residues. Sequenced sample: PBMCs. The source is a man aged 35 to 55 in good health and CMV-seronegative. The chain carries TRBV7-6 and TRBJ1-2; D remains unclear. CDR3: CASSPLLGGYGYTF. The DNA of the CDR3 is TGTGCCAGCAGCCCCCTGTTGGGAGGGTATGGCTACACCTTC.